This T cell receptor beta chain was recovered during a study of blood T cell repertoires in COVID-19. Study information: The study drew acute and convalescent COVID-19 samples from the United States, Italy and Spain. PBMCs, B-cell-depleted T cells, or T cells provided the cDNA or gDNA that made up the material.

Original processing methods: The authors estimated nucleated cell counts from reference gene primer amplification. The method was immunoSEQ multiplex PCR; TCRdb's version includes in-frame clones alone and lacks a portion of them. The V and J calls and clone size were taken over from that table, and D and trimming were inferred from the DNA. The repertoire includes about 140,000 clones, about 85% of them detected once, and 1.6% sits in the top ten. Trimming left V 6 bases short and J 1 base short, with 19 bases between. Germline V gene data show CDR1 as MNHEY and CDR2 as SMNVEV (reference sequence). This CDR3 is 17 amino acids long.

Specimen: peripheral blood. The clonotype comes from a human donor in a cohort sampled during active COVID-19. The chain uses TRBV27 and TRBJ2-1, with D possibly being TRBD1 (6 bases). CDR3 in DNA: TGTGCCAGCAGAGGGCACCTTGGGGGCGGATCCTACAATGAGCAGTTCTTC. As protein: CASRGHLGGGSYNEQFF.